This T cell receptor beta chain was recovered during a study of blood T cells in healthy people across ages. A second PCR of roughly 7 to 11 cycles used a sample-barcoded 5' primer and a J-beta primer mix. MiXCR, applied by TCRdb to the 5' RACE reads, yields one record per CDR3 protein. The repertoire has approximately 1.5 million distinct CDR3 sequences, roughly 32% of them found once; the top ten carry approximately 10%. CDR1 and CDR2 (germline): DFQATT, SNEGSKA (reference sequence). The CDR3 covers 13 residues. Trimming removed 3 bases at V and 3 bases at J, with 12 bases between. The sample holds a few counts of this clonotype.

The sequencing input was blood. The origin of this receptor is a woman aged 30 to 39 in good health. The chain employs TRBV20-1 and TRBJ2-7, with D possibly TRBD1 on 5 matching bases. The CDR3 spells CSARGEGDYEQYF. The CDR3 bases are TGCAGTGCTAGGGGCGAAGGGGACTACGAGCAGTACTTC.